The rows below give T cell receptor beta chains drawn from one sample of a study of T cell responses to AZD1222 COVID-19 vaccine. Only in-frame clones appear in the TCRdb table, and some are missing; sequencing was by immunoSEQ multiplex PCR. There are 75,000 to 85,000 clones in the sample; roughly 80% occur only once, and 25% to 30% lies in the top ten. The starting material was peripheral blood, obtained 28 days after the second dose of the MenACWY control vaccine. Source of these receptors: an adult who received the MenACWY meningococcal vaccine as a control. Each CDR3 is given with its conserved first and last residue. A D gene is named only where the DNA matches it firmly. The listing skips clone size in some rows; elsewhere it reads once, few, many or a size class.

.,TRBV30,15,TRBJ1-4,.,TGTGCCTGGAGTCTATCAGGAACAACTAATGAAAAACTGTTTTTT,CAWSLSGTTNEKLFF
.,TRBV20-1,10,TRBJ2-3,.,TGCAGTGCAGACGCAGATACGCAGTATTTT,CSADADTQYF
.,TRBV5-6,12,TRBJ1-2,.,TGTGCCAGCAGCCGGACGCAGGGTGGCTACACCTTC,CASSRTQGGYTF
.,TRBV5-8,17,TRBJ2-3,once,TGTGCCAGCAGCTTTAGCGGAGGCAGCTCCCACACAGATACGCAGTATTTT,CASSFSGGSSHTDTQYF
.,TRBV5-4,19,TRBJ2-1,once,TGTGCCAGCAGTCGGAACCGGGACACTAGGACTAGGTCAGCCAATGAGCAGTTCTTC,CASSRNRDTRTRSANEQFF
.,TRBV19,15,TRBJ2-5,.,TGTGCCAGTAGTATTACACCTTTTGGGCAAGAGACCCAGTACTTC,CASSITPFGQETQYF
TRBD1,TRBV19,17,TRBJ1-5,.,TGTGCCAGTAGCCTTAAGGACAGGGGTTATAGCAATCAGCCCCAGCATTTT,CASSLKDRGYSNQPQHF
TRBD1,TRBV5-8,13,TRBJ2-7,.,TGTGCCAGCAGTGGGGACAGACCGTCCGAGCAGTACTTC,CASSGDRPSEQYF
TRBD1,TRBV6-5,15,TRBJ1-4,.,TGTGCCAGCAGTCCACAGGGGTTGGCTAATGAAAAACTGTTTTTT,CASSPQGLANEKLFF
.,TRBV29-1,13,TRBJ1-2,.,TGCAGCTTCCGGGACAAGGGCGACTATGGCTACACCTTC,CSFRDKGDYGYTF
TRBD1,TRBV30,12,TRBJ1-1,.,TGTGCCGGGGGACAGATGAACACTGAAGCTTTCTTT,CAGGQMNTEAFF
.,TRBV18,18,TRBJ2-6,.,TGTGCCAGCTCACCACGGGGGGCCCACGGGTCTGGGGCCAACGTCCTGACTTTC,CASSPRGAHGSGANVLTF
.,TRBV19,12,TRBJ1-1,.,TGTGCCAGTAGTTCGGCGTTCACTGAAGCTTTCTTT,CASSSAFTEAFF
.,TRBV13,14,TRBJ1-1,.,TGTGCCAGCAGTCCCAGCGGAATGAACACTGAAGCTTTCTTT,CASSPSGMNTEAFF
.,TRBV5-4,17,TRBJ2-3,.,TGTGCCAGCAGCTCGAGGAGAGGGTTGAATGTTCCAGATACGCAGTATTTT,CASSSRRGLNVPDTQYF
.,TRBV11-2,13,TRBJ1-1,.,TGTGCCAGCAGCTTAGATAGGAACACTGAAGCTTTCTTT,CASSLDRNTEAFF
.,TRBV5-4,14,TRBJ2-1,.,TGTGCCAGCCGGAAGGGCCCGACGGGCAATGAGCAGTTCTTC,CASRKGPTGNEQFF
TRBD2,TRBV6-4,15,TRBJ2-1,once,TGTGCCAGCAGCGCCTTTAGCGGGGGGGCGAATGAGCAGTTCTTC,CASSAFSGGANEQFF
.,TRBV9,14,TRBJ1-2,.,TGTGCCAGCAGCGTAGGAGGGGAGGGCTATGGCTACACCTTC,CASSVGGEGYGYTF